These 13 T cell receptor beta chains came from one sample sequenced in a study of OX40 agonist ivuxolimab in advanced cancers. Here immunoSEQ multiplex PCR was the method, and the copy in TCRdb shows in-frame clones only, minus some. The sample gives about 86,000 clones, 91% of which show up once; roughly 8.9% is in the top ten. Specimen: CD4+ or CD8+ T cells sorted from blood, collected in a trial of the OX40 agonist ivuxolimab. The origin of the receptors is an adult with an advanced solid tumor such as melanoma, head and neck, liver or kidney cancer.

The chain combines TRBV5-6 with TRBJ1-2, with D perhaps matching TRBD1 (5 bases). V shed 4 bases and J shed 4 bases, with 8 bases lying between them. Germline CDR1 is SGHDT and CDR2 is YYEEEE. The CDR3 contains 12 residues. The CDR3 DNA sequence: TGTGCCAGCAGCCAAGACAGCTATGGCTACACCTTC. Translation gives CASSQDSYGYTF.

J is TRBJ2-1 and V is TRBV11-2; tentative D call: TRBD2 (6 bases). The CDR3 extends over 13 amino acids. Germline CDR1 and CDR2: SGHAT and FQNNGV. Trimming cost V 3 bases and J 8 bases, with 11 bases left between them. The DNA of the CDR3 is TGTGCCAGCAGCTTCAGGACTACCTATGAGCAGTTCTTC. Its protein is CASSFRTTYEQFF.

The V call is TRBV5-1, the J call TRBJ2-1; no firm D call. The CDR3 runs to 14 residues. V was clipped by 0 bases and J by 3 bases, with 7 bases between them. The V gene's germline CDR1 is SGHRS and CDR2 YFSETQ. CDR3 coding DNA: TGCGCCAGCAGCTTGGGGCAAAGCTACAATGAGCAGTTCTTC. It yields the protein CASSLGQSYNEQFF. The variable domain in full, with the rest retrieved from reference TRBV5-1 and TRBJ2-1, is KAGVTQTPRYLIKTRGQQVTLSCSPISGHRSVSWYQQTPGQGLQFLFEYFSETQRNKGNFPGRFSGRQFSNSRSEMNVSTLELGDSALYLCASSLGQSYNEQFFGPGTRLTVL.

The chain has TRBV28 and TRBJ2-1, with a tentative D call TRBD1 (5 bases). V lost 3 bases and J lost 2, with 8 bases in between. CDR3 length: 14 amino acids. Germline CDR1 MDHEN, CDR2 SYDVKM. In DNA, the CDR3 is TGTGCCAGCAGTTTGGACACCCCCTACAATGAGCAGTTCTTC. It specifies CASSLDTPYNEQFF.

V gene TRBV21-1 combines with J gene TRBJ2-7; the DNA was not compared with TRBD1, the D call given in the table. TRBV21-1 is a pseudogene locus. The CDR3 totals 15 residues. CDR3: CASSKEGDFPHEQYF. CDR3 DNA: TGTGCCAGCAGCAAAGAGGGGGATTTTCCCCACGAGCAGTACTTC.

The sample holds one count of this clone. The chain links TRBV7-8 to TRBJ2-2, with 7 bases aligning to TRBD2. V lost 5 bases, J lost 3 bases, and 6 bases stayed unmatched. There are 15 residues in the CDR3. CDR1 SGHVS and CDR2 FQNEAQ come from the germline V gene. CDR3 DNA sequence: TGTGCCAGCAGCCCTAGCGGAGGGGACACCGGGGAGCTGTTTTTT. Residues: CASSPSGGDTGELFF.

The V and J genes are TRBV6-4 and TRBJ1-2; D unresolved. Germline CDR1 is MRHNA and CDR2 is SNTAGT. The CDR3 contains 15 residues. The ends were cut back, 5 bases at V and 4 bases at J, with 17 bases in the middle. The CDR3 nucleotides read TGTGCCAGCAGTCCTAATGGTGGCGGTCTCTATGGCTACACCTTC. Encoded protein: CASSPNGGGLYGYTF.

The chain is built from TRBV28 and TRBJ2-4, with D possibly matching TRBD1 (8 bases). CDR1 and CDR2 (germline): MDHEN, SYDVKM. The germline V and J ends were trimmed by 5 bases and 8 bases, with 19 bases remaining between them. The CDR3 has 15 amino acids. The CDR3 spells CASSLPSTGGDIQYF. In DNA form, the CDR3 reads TGTGCCAGCAGTCTTCCATCTACAGGGGGGGACATTCAGTACTTC.

The rearrangement joins TRBV7-8 to TRBJ2-1, with 7 bases that match TRBD2. The CDR3 is 15 residues long. V shed 3 bases and J 4 bases; nucleotides not matched to a gene: 6. Germline V gene sequence: CDR1 SGHVS, CDR2 FQNEAQ. This chain's CDR3 is CASSFQGGTYNEQFF. In DNA, the CDR3 is TGTGCCAGCAGCTTCCAGGGAGGGACGTACAATGAGCAGTTCTTC. The variable domain in full, completed from reference TRBV7-8 and TRBJ2-1, reads GAGVSQSPRYKVAKRGQDVALRCDPISGHVSLFWYQQALGQGPEFLTYFQNEAQLDKSGLPSDRFFAERPEGSVSTLKIQRTQQEDSAVYLCASSFQGGTYNEQFFGPGTRLTVL.

The V call is TRBV7-2, the J call TRBJ2-3; no definite D call. This CDR3 has 13 residues. Looked up from germline, CDR1 is SGHTA and CDR2 is FQGNSA. V was cut by 1 base and J by 12 bases, with 14 bases left in between. The CDR3 sequence is CASSLDMLGSQYF. Here the CDR3 DNA reads TGTGCCAGCAGCTTAGATATGCTGGGTTCTCAGTATTTT.

This chain uses TRBV7-3 with TRBJ2-5, with D unresolved. Deletions cut 1 base from V and 3 bases from J, with 6 bases between. Germline V gives CDR1 SGHTA, CDR2 FQGTGA. This CDR3 region has 13 residues. CDR3 residues: CASSLSPKETQYF. The CDR3 coding sequence is TGTGCCAGCAGCTTAAGTCCCAAAGAGACCCAGTACTTC.

The chain has TRBV9 and TRBJ1-1; tentative D call: TRBD1 (6 bases). Between the trimmed V and J ends, which lost 4 bases and 1 base, there was a span of 8 bases. From germline, CDR1 is SGDLS and CDR2 YYNGEE. The CDR3 runs 13 residues. The CDR3 DNA reads TGTGCCAGCAGCCAGGGGACGAACACTGAAGCTTTCTTT. Amino acids: CASSQGTNTEAFF.

The chain carries TRBV30 and TRBJ1-1; D call uncertain. This CDR3 contains 13 residues. The V and J ends lost 0 bases and 1 base respectively, with 6 bases between them. The germline gives CDR1 GTSNPN, CDR2 SVGIG (reference sequence). The CDR3 DNA reads as TGTGCCTGGAGTGTTGGGAAGAACACTGAAGCTTTCTTT. It is translated as CAWSVGKNTEAFF.